Each of the 12 T cell receptor beta chains below was sequenced from the same sample in a study of long-term antiretroviral therapy in people with HIV. Samples were assayed with immunoSEQ v3.0 at survey level. Profiling relied on immunoSEQ multiplex PCR, and the TCRdb table lists in-frame clones only, not all of them. The table records under 15,000 clones, 88% of them present only once. The source material was unsorted PBMCs, sampled 6.2 years after starting antiretroviral therapy. The receptors derive from a man aged 40-55 years with HIV.

The gene calls are TRBV4-2 and TRBJ2-7; tentatively, D is TRBD2 (6 bases). Trimming left V 0 bases short and J 6 bases short, with 15 bases between. The germline V gene has CDR1 LGHNA and CDR2 YNFKEQ. The CDR3 sequence is 15 residues long. CDR3 nucleotides: TGTGCCAGCAGCCAAGATGGAGGGAACTTCCGCGAGCAGTACTTC. Translating gives CASSQDGGNFREQYF.

V gene TRBV2 combines with J gene TRBJ2-7, with D possibly matching TRBD2 (5 bases). CDR1 and CDR2 (germline): SNHLY, FYNNEI. Trimming stripped 1 base from V and 3 bases from J, with 7 bases between. This CDR3 has 13 amino acids. CDR3 region: CASSEGSGYEQYF. In nucleotides, the CDR3 is TGTGCCAGCAGTGAAGGGAGCGGCTACGAGCAGTACTTC.

This clone was recorded once. This rearrangement joins TRBV4-2 to TRBJ2-3; 9 nucleotides match TRBD2. Germline V gene sequence: CDR1 LGHNA, CDR2 YNFKEQ. The CDR3 length is 18 residues. The trim removed 0 bases at V and 4 bases at J, leaving 11 bases unmatched. CDR3: CASSQDRPSGTTADTQYF. Written as DNA, the CDR3 is TGTGCCAGCAGCCAAGATAGGCCTAGCGGGACCACCGCAGATACGCAGTATTTT.

The V call is TRBV5-4, the J call TRBJ2-1; D remains ambiguous. This CDR3 has 11 amino acids. Trimming shortened V by 1 base and J by 9 bases, and 5 bases separated the two germline ends. Germline assignment: CDR1 SGHNT and CDR2 YYREEE (reference sequence). This CDR3 reads CASSLLGEQFF. The DNA for the CDR3 is TGTGCCAGCAGCTTGCTCGGTGAGCAGTTCTTC.

The chain joins TRBV28 to TRBJ1-1, with D maybe TRBD1 (5 bases). The CDR3 contains 14 residues. Germline V gives CDR1 MDHEN, CDR2 SYDVKM. The ends were cut back, 6 bases at V and 0 bases at J, with 11 bases in the middle. The CDR3 DNA reads as TGTGCCAGCAGGGGGGTAATAATGAACACTGAAGCTTTCTTT. The encoded protein is CASRGVIMNTEAFF.

This clone was counted only a few times. The V gene is TRBV28, the J gene TRBJ1-3; possibly TRBD1 for D (6 bases). The germline V gene has CDR1 MDHEN and CDR2 SYDVKM. Trimming took 8 bases from V and 4 from J, leaving 21 bases between them. The CDR3 contains 16 residues. Here the CDR3 reads CASDSNRVIGGNTIYF. The CDR3 nucleotides read TGTGCCAGCGATTCTAACAGGGTCATTGGCGGAAACACCATATATTTT.

The gene calls are TRBV29-1 and TRBJ2-5; possible D gene TRBD2, 6 bases. The CDR3 consists of 14 residues. V was shortened by 4 bases and J by 5 bases, with 17 bases between the two germline ends. CDR1 SQVTM and CDR2 ANQGSEA come from the germline V gene. This CDR3 reads CSVAAGSGDETQYF. CDR3 nucleotide sequence: TGCAGCGTTGCGGCAGGGTCGGGGGATGAGACCCAGTACTTC.

This clone was detected only a few times. The V and J genes are TRBV27 and TRBJ2-1; 16 nucleotides match TRBD2. This CDR3 has 19 residues. The J segment lost 5 bases and the V segment lost 0 bases, leaving 7 bases of the junction unmatched. Germline values: CDR1 MNHEY, CDR2 SMNVEV (reference sequence). This CDR3 is CASSLSGTSGRAAHNEQFF. The CDR3 nucleotides are TGTGCCAGCAGTTTATCCGGGACTAGCGGGAGGGCCGCGCACAATGAGCAGTTCTTC.

The V gene is TRBV6-1, the J gene TRBJ2-7, with 7 bases aligning to TRBD1. The germline CDR1 and CDR2 sequences are MNHNS and SASEGT. The CDR3 has 15 residues. J lost 1 base, V lost 9 bases, and 12 bases had no gene match. This CDR3 reads CASSGRQGFSYEQYF. For the CDR3, the DNA is TGTGCCAGTTCCGGTCGACAGGGCTTTTCCTACGAGCAGTACTTC.

This rearrangement joins TRBV29-1 to TRBJ2-1, with 8 bases identical to TRBD2. Germline values: CDR1 SQVTM, CDR2 ANQGSEA. Unmatched junction bases numbered 8, after V lost 3 bases and J lost 1 base. The CDR3 sequence is 16 residues long. The CDR3: CSVESLSSGSYNEQFF. In DNA, the CDR3 is TGCAGCGTTGAGTCCCTTTCTAGCGGGTCCTACAATGAGCAGTTCTTC.

The genes are TRBV30 and TRBJ2-7; the D is unclear. With 4 bases removed from V and 2 bases from J, the gap between germline ends came to 9 bases. The CDR3 is 12 residues long. From germline, CDR1 is GTSNPN and CDR2 SVGIG (reference sequence). CDR3 protein: CAWTGYTYEQYF. CDR3 DNA: TGTGCCTGGACAGGATACACCTACGAGCAGTACTTC.

This clone occurred a few times. The J gene is TRBJ2-6, the V gene TRBV27; TRBD2 matches 9 bases. The CDR3 has 17 residues. V trimming: 4 bases; J trimming: 1 base; junction bases outside the gene matches: 5. The germline V gene encodes CDR1 MNHEY and CDR2 SMNVEV (reference sequence). The CDR3 loop is CASSWGGRDSGANVLTF. The CDR3 region has the DNA TGTGCCAGCAGTTGGGGCGGGAGGGATTCTGGGGCCAACGTCCTGACTTTC.